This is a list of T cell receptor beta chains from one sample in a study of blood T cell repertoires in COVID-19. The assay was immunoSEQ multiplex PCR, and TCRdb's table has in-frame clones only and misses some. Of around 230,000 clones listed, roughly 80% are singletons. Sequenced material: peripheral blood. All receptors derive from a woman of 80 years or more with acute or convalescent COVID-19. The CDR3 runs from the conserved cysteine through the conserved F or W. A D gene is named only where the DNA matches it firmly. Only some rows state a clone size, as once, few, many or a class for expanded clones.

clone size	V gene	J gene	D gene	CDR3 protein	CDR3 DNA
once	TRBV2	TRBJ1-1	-	CASSETRRNTEAFF	TGTGCCAGCAGCGAGACTAGGCGGAACACTGAAGCTTTCTTT
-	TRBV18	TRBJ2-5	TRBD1	CASSLRTGGAGETQYF	TGTGCCAGCTCACTCCGGACAGGGGGCGCGGGGGAGACCCAGTACTTC
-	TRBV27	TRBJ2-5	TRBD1	CASRLTGALYF	TGTGCCAGCAGACTGACAGGGGCCTTGTACTTC
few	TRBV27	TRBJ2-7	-	CASSTSGGPSYEQYF	TGTGCCAGCAGTACCTCCGGGGGACCCTCCTACGAGCAGTACTTC
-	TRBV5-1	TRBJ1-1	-	CASSLDQLNTEAFF	TGCGCCAGCAGCTTGGATCAGTTAAACACTGAAGCTTTCTTT
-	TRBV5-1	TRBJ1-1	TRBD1	CASSSRDSLNTEAFF	TGCGCCAGCAGCTCACGGGACAGCTTGAACACTGAAGCTTTCTTT
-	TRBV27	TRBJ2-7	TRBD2	CASSLSWRGGAYEQYF	TGTGCCAGCAGTTTATCGTGGCGGGGGGGGGCCTACGAGCAGTACTTC
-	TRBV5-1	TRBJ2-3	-	CASSLGFRTGLITDTQYF	TGCGCCAGCAGCTTGGGTTTCAGGACAGGACTAATCACAGATACGCAGTATTTT
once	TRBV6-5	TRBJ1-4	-	CASSPGGGNEKLFF	TGTGCCAGCAGCCCCGGGGGGGGGAATGAAAAACTGTTTTTT
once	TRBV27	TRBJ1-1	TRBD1	CASSLWGQGTNTEAFF	TGTGCCAGCAGTTTATGGGGACAGGGGACGAACACTGAAGCTTTCTTT
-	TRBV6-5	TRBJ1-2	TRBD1	CASGTAYGYTF	TGTGCCAGTGGGACAGCGTATGGCTACACCTTC
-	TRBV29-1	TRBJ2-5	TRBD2	CSVGIAGGGETQYF	TGCAGCGTTGGGATAGCGGGGGGTGGGGAGACCCAGTACTTC
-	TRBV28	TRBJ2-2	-	CASRSGGTGELFF	TGTGCCAGCAGATCCGGCGGAACCGGGGAGCTGTTTTTT
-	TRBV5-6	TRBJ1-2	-	CASSLGRLTAGVIGYTF	TGTGCCAGCAGCTTGGGCCGCTTAACAGCCGGGGTGATTGGCTACACCTTC
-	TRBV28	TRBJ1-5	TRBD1	CASSKPGGTKPPFIPQHF	TGTGCCAGCAGCAAACCAGGGGGGACAAAACCCCCGTTCATCCCCCAGCATTTT
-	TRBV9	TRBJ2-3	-	CASSVEGGITDTQYF	TGTGCCAGCAGCGTAGAGGGGGGGATCACAGATACGCAGTATTTT
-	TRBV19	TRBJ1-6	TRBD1	CASSITGVDGNSPLHF	TGTGCCAGTAGTATTACAGGGGTCGACGGTAATTCACCCCTCCACTTT
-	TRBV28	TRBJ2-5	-	CASSLLGQSGETQYF	TGTGCCAGCAGTTTACTTGGACAGTCCGGTGAGACCCAGTACTTC
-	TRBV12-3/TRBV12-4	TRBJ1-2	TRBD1	CASNPGQGFGYTF	TGTGCCAGCAACCCGGGACAGGGGTTTGGCTACACCTTC
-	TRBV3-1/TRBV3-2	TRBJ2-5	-	CASSPTGETQYF	TGTGCCAGCAGCCCTACCGGAGAGACCCAGTACTTC
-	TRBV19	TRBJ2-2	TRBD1	CASSSGDRGRSGELFF	TGTGCCAGTAGTAGTGGGGACAGGGGGCGCTCCGGGGAGCTGTTTTTT
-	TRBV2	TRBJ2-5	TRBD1	CASSVPDRGKTQYF	TGTGCCAGCAGCGTCCCGGACAGGGGCAAGACCCAGTACTTC
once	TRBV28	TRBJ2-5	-	CASSLFQIETQYF	TGTGCCAGCAGTTTGTTTCAGATAGAGACCCAGTACTTC
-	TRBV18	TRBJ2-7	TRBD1	CASSSRDRGHEQYF	TGTGCCAGCTCGTCCCGGGACAGGGGGCACGAGCAGTACTTC
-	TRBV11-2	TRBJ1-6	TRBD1	CASSYTTGGHSPLHF	TGTGCCAGCAGCTACACGACAGGGGGTCATTCACCCCTCCACTTT
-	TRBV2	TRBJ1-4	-	CASSAQDKKLFF	TGTGCCAGCAGTGCCCAGGACAAAAAACTGTTTTTT
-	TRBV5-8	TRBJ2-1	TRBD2	CASSSRVAGGANEQFF	TGTGCCAGCAGCTCTAGGGTGGCCGGGGGGGCCAATGAGCAGTTCTTC
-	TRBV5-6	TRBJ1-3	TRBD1	CASSLGQGGHTIYF	TGTGCCAGCAGCTTGGGACAGGGTGGACACACCATATATTTT
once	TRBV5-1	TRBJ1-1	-	CATRGNMNTEAFF	TGCGCCACCCGAGGGAACATGAACACTGAAGCTTTCTTT
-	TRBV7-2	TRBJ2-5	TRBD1	CASSGTGGVETQYF	TGTGCCAGCAGCGGTACAGGGGGCGTAGAGACCCAGTACTTC
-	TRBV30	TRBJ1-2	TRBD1	CAWRRDSYYGYTF	TGTGCCTGGAGGAGGGACAGTTACTATGGCTACACCTTC
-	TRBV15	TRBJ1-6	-	CATSRDTQMGGNNSPLHF	TGTGCCACCAGCAGAGATACCCAGATGGGGGGAAATAATTCACCCCTCCACTTT
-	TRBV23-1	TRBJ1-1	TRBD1	CASSHGQGANTEAFF	TGCGCCAGCAGTCACGGGCAGGGGGCGAACACTGAAGCTTTCTTT
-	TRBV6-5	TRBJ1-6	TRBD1	CASSYFDRGMSPLHF	TGTGCCAGCAGTTACTTTGACAGGGGTATGTCACCCCTCCACTTT
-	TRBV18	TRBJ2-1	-	CASSPLAGSRNEQFF	TGTGCCAGCTCACCGCTGGCTGGCTCCCGCAATGAGCAGTTCTTC
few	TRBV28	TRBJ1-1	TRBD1	CASSLLQGFTEAFF	TGTGCCAGCAGTTTATTACAGGGGTTCACTGAAGCTTTCTTT
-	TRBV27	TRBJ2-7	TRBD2	CASSPKQLAGYYEQYF	TGTGCCAGCAGCCCCAAACAACTAGCGGGGTACTACGAGCAGTACTTC
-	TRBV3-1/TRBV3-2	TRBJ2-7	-	CASSQVRGRGDNEQYF	TGTGCCAGCAGCCAAGTAAGAGGACGGGGGGACAACGAGCAGTACTTC
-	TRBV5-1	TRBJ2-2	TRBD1	CASSPDRRTGELFF	TGCGCCAGCAGCCCGGACAGGAGGACCGGGGAGCTGTTTTTT
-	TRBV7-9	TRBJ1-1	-	CASSFRGGTEAFF	TGTGCCAGCAGCTTCCGGGGGGGTACTGAAGCTTTCTTT
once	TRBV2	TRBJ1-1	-	CASSQDRNTEAFF	TGTGCCAGCAGCCAGGACAGGAACACTGAAGCTTTCTTT
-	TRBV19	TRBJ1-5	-	CASSIEGRQPQHF	TGTGCCAGTAGTATAGAGGGCCGCCAGCCCCAGCATTTT